The subject of this entry is one T cell receptor (beta chain). The data are from a study of blood T cell repertoires in COVID-19. Whole-study context: Acute and convalescent COVID-19 samples came from the United States, Italy and Spain. T cells, B-cell-depleted T cells, or PBMCs supplied cDNA or gDNA.

In the original analysis: Amplification from reference gene primers served as the basis for estimated nucleated cell counts. Method: immunoSEQ multiplex PCR; TCRdb's copy keeps in-frame clones and lacks some. The V and J calls and clone size were taken over from that table, and D and trimming were inferred from the DNA. The table lists fewer than 95,000 clones, 70% to 85% of them singletons. V was clipped by 1 base and J by 0 bases, with 10 bases between them. The CDR3 is 16 residues long. CDR1 is SGHNT, CDR2 YENEEA, per germline. The sequence came from a human donor in a cohort sampled during active COVID-19. The V gene is TRBV11-3, the J gene TRBJ1-3; D uncertain. Sequenced material: peripheral blood. This CDR3 reads CASSLGGAGSGNTIYF. As DNA, the CDR3 is TGTGCCAGCAGCTTAGGAGGTGCGGGCTCTGGAAACACCATATATTTT.